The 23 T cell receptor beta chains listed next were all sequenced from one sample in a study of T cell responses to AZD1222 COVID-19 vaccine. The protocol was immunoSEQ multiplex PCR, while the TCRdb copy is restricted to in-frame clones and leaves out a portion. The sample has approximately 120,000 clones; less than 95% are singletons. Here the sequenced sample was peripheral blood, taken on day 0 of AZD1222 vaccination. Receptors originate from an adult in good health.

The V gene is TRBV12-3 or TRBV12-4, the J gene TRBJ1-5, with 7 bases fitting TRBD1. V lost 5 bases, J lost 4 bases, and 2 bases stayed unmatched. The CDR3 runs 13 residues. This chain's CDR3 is CASSPDRNQPQHF. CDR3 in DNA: TGTGCCAGCAGTCCGGACAGGAATCAGCCCCAGCATTTT.

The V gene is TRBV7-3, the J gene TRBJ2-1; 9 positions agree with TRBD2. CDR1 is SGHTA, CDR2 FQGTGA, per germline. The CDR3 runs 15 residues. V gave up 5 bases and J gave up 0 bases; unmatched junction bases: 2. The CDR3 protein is CASSISGSSYNEQFF. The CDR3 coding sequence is TGTGCCAGCAGCATTAGCGGGAGCTCCTACAATGAGCAGTTCTTC.

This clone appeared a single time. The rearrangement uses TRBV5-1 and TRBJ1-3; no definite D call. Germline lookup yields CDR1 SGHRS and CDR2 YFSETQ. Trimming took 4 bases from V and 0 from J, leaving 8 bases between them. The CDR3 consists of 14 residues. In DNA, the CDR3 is TGCGCCAGCAGCGACACCTACTCTGGAAACACCATATATTTT. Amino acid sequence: CASSDTYSGNTIYF.

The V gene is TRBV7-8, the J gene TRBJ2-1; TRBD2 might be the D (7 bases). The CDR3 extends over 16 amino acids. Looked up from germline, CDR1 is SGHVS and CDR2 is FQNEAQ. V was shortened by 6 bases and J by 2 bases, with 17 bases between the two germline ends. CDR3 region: CASRVEGGRAYNEQFF. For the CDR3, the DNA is TGTGCCAGCAGGGTAGAAGGGGGGAGGGCCTACAATGAGCAGTTCTTC.

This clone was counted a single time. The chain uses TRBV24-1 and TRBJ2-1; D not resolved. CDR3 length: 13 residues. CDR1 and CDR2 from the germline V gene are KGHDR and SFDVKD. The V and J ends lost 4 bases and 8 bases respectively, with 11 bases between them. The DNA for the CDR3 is TGTGCCACCAGTGAGCCCTCCTTGTATGAGCAGTTCTTC. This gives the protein CATSEPSLYEQFF.

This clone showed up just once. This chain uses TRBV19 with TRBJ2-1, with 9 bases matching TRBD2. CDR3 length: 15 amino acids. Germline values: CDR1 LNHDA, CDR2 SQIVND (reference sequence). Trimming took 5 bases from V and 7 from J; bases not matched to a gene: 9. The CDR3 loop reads CASSQGVAGVNEQFF. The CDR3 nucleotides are TGTGCCAGTAGTCAAGGGGTAGCGGGAGTAAATGAGCAGTTCTTC. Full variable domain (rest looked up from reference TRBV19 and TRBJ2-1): DGGITQSPKYLFRKEGQNVTLSCEQNLNHDAMYWYRQDPGQGLRLIYYSQIVNDFQKGDIAEGYSVSREKKESFPLTVTSAQKNPTAFYLCASSQGVAGVNEQFFGPGTRLTVL.

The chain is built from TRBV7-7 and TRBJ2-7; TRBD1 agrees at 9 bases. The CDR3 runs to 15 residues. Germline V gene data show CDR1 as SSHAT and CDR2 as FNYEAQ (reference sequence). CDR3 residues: CASSLAMGGQGPSYV. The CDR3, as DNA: TGTGCCAGCAGCTTAGCGATGGGGGGACAGGGTCCTTCGTATGTC.

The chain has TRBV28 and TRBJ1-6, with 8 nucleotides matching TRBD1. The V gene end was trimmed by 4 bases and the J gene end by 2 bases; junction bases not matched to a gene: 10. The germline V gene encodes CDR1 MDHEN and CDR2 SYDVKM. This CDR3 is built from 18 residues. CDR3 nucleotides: TGTGCCAGCAGTTCCCCCCGGACAGGGATCACCTATAATTCACCCCTCCACTTT. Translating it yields CASSSPRTGITYNSPLHF.

Here the CDR3 DNA reads TGCGCCAGCATAGAGGGACAGGGGCCAGGAGGGGCCAACGTCCTGACTTTC. This sequence encodes CASIEGQGPGGANVLTF. The chain uses TRBV5-1 and TRBJ2-6; TRBD1 matches 10 bases. The CDR3 totals 17 residues. J was trimmed by 4 bases and V by 6 bases; bases with no gene match: 10. Germline-derived CDR1 and CDR2 are SGHRS and YFSETQ.

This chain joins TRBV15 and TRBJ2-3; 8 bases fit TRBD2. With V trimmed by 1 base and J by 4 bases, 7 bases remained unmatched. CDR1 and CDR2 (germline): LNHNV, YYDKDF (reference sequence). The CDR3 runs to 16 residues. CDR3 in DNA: TGTGCCACCAGCAGAGTTGGCGGGAGGTTGGCAGATACGCAGTATTTT. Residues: CATSRVGGRLADTQYF.

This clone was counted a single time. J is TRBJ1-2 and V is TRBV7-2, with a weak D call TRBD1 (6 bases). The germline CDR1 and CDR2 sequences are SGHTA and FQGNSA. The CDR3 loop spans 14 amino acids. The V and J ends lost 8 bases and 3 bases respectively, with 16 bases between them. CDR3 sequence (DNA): TGTGCCAGCGGCCGGGGGGGGCGAGACTATGGCTACACCTTC. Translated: CASGRGGRDYGYTF.

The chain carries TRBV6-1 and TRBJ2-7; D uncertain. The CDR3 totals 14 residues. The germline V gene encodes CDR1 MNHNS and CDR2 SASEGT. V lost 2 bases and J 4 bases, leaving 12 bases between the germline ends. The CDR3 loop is CASSEKLWGYEQYF. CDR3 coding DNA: TGTGCCAGCAGTGAAAAGCTGTGGGGTTACGAGCAGTACTTC.

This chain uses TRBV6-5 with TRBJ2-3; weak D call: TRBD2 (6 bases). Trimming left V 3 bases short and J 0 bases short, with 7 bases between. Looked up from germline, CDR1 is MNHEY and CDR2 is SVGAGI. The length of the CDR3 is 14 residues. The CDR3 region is CASSYGGSTDTQYF. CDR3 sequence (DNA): TGTGCCAGCAGTTATGGGGGGAGCACAGATACGCAGTATTTT.

The CDR3 bases are TGTGCCAGCAGCTTAGGGACACTCGGTGAAGCTTTCTTT. Its protein is CASSLGTLGEAFF. V is TRBV7-2 and J is TRBJ1-1; tentative D call: TRBD1 (5 bases). CDR3 length equals 13 residues. The V gene's germline CDR1 is SGHTA and CDR2 FQGNSA. V lost 1 base to trimming and J lost 7 bases, with 10 bases between them.

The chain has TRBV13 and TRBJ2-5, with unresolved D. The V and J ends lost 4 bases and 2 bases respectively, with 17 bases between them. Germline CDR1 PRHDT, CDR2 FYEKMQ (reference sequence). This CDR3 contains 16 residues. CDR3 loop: CASSSPGSSGQETQYF. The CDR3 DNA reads TGTGCCAGCAGCTCACCCGGTTCCTCTGGGCAAGAGACCCAGTACTTC.

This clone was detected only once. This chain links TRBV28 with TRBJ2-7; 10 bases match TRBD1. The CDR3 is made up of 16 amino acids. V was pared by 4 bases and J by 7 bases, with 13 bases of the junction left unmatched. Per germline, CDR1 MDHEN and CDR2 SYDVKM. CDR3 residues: CASSSIPGQGIGEQYF. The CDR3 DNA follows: TGTGCCAGCAGTTCTATTCCGGGACAGGGGATTGGTGAGCAGTACTTC.

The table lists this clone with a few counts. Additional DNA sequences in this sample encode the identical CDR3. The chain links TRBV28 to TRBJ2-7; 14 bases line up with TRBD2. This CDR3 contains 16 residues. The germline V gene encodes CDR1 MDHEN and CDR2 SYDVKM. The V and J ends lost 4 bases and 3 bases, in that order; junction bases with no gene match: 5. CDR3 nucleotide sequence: TGTGCCAGCAGTTCTGGGGGGACTAGCGGGAGCTACGAGCAGTACTTC. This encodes CASSSGGTSGSYEQYF.

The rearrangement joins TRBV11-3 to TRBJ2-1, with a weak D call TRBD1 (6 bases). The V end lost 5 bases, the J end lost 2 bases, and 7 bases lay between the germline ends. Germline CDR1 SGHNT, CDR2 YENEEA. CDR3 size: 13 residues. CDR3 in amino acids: CASSPGAYNEQFF. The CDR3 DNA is TGTGCCAGCAGCCCAGGGGCCTACAATGAGCAGTTCTTC.

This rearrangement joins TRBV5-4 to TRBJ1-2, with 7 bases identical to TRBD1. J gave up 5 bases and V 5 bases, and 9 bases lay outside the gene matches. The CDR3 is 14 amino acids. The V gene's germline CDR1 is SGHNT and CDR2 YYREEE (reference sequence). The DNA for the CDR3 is TGTGCCAGCAGAAAGGGGGCAAGAGAATATGGCTACACCTTC. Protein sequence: CASRKGAREYGYTF.

CDR3 in amino acids: CASSLPPTEAFF. In nucleotides, the CDR3 is TGTGCCAGCAGCCTTCCCCCCACTGAAGCTTTCTTT. The rearrangement uses TRBV28 and TRBJ1-1; D unresolved. The CDR3 length is 12 residues. V lost 6 bases, J lost 4 bases, and 9 bases lay in between. The V gene's germline CDR1 is MDHEN and CDR2 SYDVKM.

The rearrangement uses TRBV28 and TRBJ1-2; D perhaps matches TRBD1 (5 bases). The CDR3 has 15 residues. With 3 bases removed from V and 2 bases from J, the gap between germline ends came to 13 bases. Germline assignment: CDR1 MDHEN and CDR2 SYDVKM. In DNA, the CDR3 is TGTGCCAGCAGTTTCGGGCAGGGACGGAACTATGGCTACACCTTC. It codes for CASSFGQGRNYGYTF.

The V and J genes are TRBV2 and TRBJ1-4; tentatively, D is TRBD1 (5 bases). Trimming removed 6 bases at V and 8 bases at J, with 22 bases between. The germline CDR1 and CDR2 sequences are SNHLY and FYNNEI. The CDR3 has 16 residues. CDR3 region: CASSVNRLGLTEKLFF. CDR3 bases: TGTGCCAGCAGCGTAAATCGTTTGGGGCTCACGGAAAAACTGTTTTTT.

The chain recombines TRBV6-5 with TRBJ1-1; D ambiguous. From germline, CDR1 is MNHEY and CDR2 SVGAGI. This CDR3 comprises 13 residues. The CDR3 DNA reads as TGTGCTATTTTCCCTCGGGGATTCACTGAAGCTTTCTTT. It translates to CAIFPRGFTEAFF.